These 3 T cell receptor beta chains were sequenced from one sample in a study of blood T cell repertoires in COVID-19. Clones were read by immunoSEQ multiplex PCR, and TCRdb kept only the in-frame ones, dropping some. The sample has approximately 97,000 clones; about 90% are singletons. The sequencing sample was made of peripheral blood. These receptors all stem from a middle-aged man with COVID-19, enrolled during active disease.

This sequence joins TRBV9 and TRBJ1-1; tentatively, D is TRBD1 (6 bases). This CDR3 region has 15 residues. Per germline, CDR1 SGDLS and CDR2 YYNGEE. V was pared by 0 bases and J by 6 bases, with 15 bases between. The CDR3 DNA follows: TGTGCCAGCAGCGTAGAGAGTCGACAGGCCCCTGAAGCTTTCTTT. This sequence encodes CASSVESRQAPEAFF.

The chain recombines TRBV7-6 with TRBJ2-3, with 9 bases matching TRBD1. This CDR3 region has 18 residues. The germline V gene encodes CDR1 SGHVS and CDR2 FNYEAQ. V shed 7 bases and J 1 base; nucleotides not matched to a gene: 15. This CDR3 is CASTRRTPQGAGTDTQYF. Written as DNA, the CDR3 is TGTGCCAGCACGCGACGGACTCCACAGGGGGCAGGCACAGATACGCAGTATTTT.

The CDR3 DNA follows: TGTGCCAGCAGCTCGAGGACTAGCGGGGTGGGTGAGCAGTTCTTC. It yields the protein CASSSRTSGVGEQFF. This chain joins TRBV7-3 and TRBJ2-1, with TRBD2 matching over 12 bases. Per the germline V gene, CDR1 is SGHTA and CDR2 is FQGTGA. The CDR3 runs to 15 residues. With V trimmed by 4 bases and J by 9 bases, 7 bases remained unmatched.